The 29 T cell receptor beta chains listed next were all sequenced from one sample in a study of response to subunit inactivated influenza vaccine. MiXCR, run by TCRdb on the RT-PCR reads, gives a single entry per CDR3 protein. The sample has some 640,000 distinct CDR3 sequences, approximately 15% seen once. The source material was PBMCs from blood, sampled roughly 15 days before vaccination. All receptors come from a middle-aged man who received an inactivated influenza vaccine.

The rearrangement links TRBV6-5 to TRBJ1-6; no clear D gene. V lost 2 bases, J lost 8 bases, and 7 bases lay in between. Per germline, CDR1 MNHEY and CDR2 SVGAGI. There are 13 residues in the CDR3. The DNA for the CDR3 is TGTGCCAGCAGTTACCAACTACATTCACCCCTCCACTTT. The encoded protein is CASSYQLHSPLHF.

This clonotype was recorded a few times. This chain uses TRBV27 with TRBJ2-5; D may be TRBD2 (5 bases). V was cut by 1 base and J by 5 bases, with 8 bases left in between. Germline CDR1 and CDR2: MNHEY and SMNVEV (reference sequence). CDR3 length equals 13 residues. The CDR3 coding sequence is TGTGCCAGCAGTTTATGGGAGCGGGAGACCCAGTACTTC. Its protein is CASSLWERETQYF.

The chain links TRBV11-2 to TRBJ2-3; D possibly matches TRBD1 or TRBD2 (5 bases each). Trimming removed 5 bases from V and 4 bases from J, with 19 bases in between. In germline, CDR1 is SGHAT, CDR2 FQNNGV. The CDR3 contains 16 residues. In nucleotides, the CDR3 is TGTGCCAGCAGCGCTCTCCGGGACCCTGGTCCAGATACGCAGTATTTT. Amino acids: CASSALRDPGPDTQYF.

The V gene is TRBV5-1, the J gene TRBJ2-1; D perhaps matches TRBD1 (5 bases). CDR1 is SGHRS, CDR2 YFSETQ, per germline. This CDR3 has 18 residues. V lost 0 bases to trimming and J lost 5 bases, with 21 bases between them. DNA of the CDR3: TGCGCCAGCAGCTTGGAAGGTAGGGGTTGGGGCCACGACAATGAGCAGTTCTTC. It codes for CASSLEGRGWGHDNEQFF.

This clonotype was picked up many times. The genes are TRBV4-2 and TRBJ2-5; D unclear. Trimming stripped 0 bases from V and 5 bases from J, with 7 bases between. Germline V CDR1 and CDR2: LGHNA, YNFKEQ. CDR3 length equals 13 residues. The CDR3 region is CASSQEFRETQYF. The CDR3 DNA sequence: TGTGCCAGCAGCCAAGAATTTCGGGAGACCCAGTACTTC.

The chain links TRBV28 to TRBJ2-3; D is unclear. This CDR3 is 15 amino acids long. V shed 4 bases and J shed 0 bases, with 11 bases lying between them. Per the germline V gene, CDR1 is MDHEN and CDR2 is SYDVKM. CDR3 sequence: CASSYLGPSTDTQYF. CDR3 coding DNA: TGTGCCAGCAGTTATCTAGGTCCTAGCACAGATACGCAGTATTTT.

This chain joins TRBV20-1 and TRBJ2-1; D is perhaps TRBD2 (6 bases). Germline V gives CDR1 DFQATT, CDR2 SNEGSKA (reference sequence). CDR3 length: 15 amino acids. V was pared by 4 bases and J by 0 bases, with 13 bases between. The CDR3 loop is CSAKIGSGSYNEQFF. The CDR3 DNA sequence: TGCAGTGCTAAGATCGGGAGCGGCTCCTACAATGAGCAGTTCTTC.

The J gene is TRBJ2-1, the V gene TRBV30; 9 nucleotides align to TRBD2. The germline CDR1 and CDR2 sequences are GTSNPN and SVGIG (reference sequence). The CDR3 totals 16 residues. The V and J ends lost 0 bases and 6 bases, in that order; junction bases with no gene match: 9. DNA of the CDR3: TGTGCCTGGAGTGTACTGGGCGGGAGGGTTTCCAATGAGCAGTTCTTC. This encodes CAWSVLGGRVSNEQFF.

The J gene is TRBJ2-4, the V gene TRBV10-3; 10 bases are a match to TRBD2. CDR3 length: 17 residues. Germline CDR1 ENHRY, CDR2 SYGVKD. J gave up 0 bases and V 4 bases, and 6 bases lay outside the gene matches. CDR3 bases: TGTGCCATCAGTGGGACCAGCGGGGGGGTAGCCAAAAACATTCAGTACTTC. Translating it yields CAISGTSGGVAKNIQYF.

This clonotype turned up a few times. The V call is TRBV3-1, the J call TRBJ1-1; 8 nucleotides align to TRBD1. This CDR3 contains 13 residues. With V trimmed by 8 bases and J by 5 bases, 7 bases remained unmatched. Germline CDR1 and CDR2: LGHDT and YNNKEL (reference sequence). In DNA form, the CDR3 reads TGTGCCAGCGGAGGACAGGGTGGGACTGAAGCTTTCTTT. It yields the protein CASGGQGGTEAFF.

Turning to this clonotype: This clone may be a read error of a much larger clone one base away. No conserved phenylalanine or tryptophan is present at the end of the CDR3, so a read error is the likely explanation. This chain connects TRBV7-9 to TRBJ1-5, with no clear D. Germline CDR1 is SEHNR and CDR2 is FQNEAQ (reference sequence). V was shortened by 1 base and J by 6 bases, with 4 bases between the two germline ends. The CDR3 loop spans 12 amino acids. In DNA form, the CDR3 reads TGTGCCAGCAGCTTAGGTTTTCAGCCCCAGCATTTA. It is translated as CASSLGFQPQHL.

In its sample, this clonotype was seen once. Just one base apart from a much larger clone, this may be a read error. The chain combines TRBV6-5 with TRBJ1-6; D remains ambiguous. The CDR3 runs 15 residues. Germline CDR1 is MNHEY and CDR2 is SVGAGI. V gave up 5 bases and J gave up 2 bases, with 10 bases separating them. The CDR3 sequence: CASSHLSPYNSPLHF. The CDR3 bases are TGTGCCAGCAGTCACTTAAGCCCCTATAATTCACCCCTCCACTTT.

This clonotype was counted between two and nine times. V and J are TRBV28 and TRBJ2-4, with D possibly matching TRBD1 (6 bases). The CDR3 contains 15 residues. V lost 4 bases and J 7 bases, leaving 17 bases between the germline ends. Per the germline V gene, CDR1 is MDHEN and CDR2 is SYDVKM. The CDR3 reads CASSSPQGSVNIQYF. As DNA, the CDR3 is TGTGCCAGCAGTTCGCCTCAGGGGTCTGTGAACATTCAGTACTTC. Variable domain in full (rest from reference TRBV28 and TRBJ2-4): DVKVTQSSRYLVKRTGEKVFLECVQDMDHENMFWYRQDPGLGLRLIYFSYDVKMKEKGDIPEGYSVSREKKERFSLILESASTNQTSMYLCASSSPQGSVNIQYFGAGTRLSVL.

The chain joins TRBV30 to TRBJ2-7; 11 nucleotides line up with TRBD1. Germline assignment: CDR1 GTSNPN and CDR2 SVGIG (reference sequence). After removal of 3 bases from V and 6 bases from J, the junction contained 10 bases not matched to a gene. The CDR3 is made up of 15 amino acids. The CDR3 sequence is CAWRGGQGANSEQYF. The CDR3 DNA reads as TGTGCCTGGAGAGGCGGACAGGGGGCTAATAGCGAGCAGTACTTC.

The DNA of the CDR3 is TGCAGTGCTGGCGGTTGGGGTGTTGGAGATACGCAGTATTTT. It translates to CSAGGWGVGDTQYF. The V and J genes are TRBV20-1 and TRBJ2-3; no clear D gene. Looked up from germline, CDR1 is DFQATT and CDR2 is SNEGSKA (reference sequence). The CDR3 runs 14 residues. V lost 5 bases and J lost 5, with 17 bases in between.

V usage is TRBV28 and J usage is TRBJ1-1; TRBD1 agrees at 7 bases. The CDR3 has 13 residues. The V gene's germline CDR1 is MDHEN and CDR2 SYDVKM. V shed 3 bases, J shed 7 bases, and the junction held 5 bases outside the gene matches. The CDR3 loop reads CASSFGTVGEAFF. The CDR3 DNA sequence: TGTGCCAGCAGTTTCGGGACAGTAGGTGAAGCTTTCTTT.

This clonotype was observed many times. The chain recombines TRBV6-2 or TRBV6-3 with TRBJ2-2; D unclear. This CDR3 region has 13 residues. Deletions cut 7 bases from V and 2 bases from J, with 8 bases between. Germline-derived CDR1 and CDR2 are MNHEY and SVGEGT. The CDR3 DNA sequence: TGTGCCAGCAATATCGTTAACACCGGGGAGCTGTTTTTT. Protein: CASNIVNTGELFF.

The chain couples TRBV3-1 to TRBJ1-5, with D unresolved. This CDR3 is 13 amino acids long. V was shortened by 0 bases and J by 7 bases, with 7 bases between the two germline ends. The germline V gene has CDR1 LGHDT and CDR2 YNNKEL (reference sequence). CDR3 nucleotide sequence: TGTGCCAGCAGCCAAGATCTGGAGCAGCCCCAGCATTTT. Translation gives CASSQDLEQPQHF.

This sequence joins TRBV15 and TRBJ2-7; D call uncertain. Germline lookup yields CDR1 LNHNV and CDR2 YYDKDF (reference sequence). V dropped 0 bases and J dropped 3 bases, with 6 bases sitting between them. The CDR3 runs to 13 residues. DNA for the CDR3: TGTGCCACCAGCAGAGAGGATTACTACGAGCAGTACTTC. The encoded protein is CATSREDYYEQYF.

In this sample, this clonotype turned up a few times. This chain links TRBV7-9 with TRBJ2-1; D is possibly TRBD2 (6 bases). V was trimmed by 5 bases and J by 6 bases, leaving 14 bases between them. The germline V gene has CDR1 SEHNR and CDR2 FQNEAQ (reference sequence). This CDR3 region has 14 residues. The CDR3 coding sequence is TGTGCCAGCAGCCCGCGGACTAACGGCAATGAGCAGTTCTTC. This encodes CASSPRTNGNEQFF.

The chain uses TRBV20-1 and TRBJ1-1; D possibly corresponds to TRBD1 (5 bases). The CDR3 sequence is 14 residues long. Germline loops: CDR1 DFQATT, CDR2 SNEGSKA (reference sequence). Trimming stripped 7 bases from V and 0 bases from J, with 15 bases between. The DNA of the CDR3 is TGCAGTGGCGACTCCGGGGCGATGAACACTGAAGCTTTCTTT. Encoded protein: CSGDSGAMNTEAFF.

The CDR3 loop is CASSRGLAGVDGELFF. The CDR3 nucleotides read TGTGCCAGCAGCCGCGGGCTAGCGGGAGTAGATGGGGAGCTGTTTTTT. J is TRBJ2-2 and V is TRBV4-2, with 10 bases aligning to TRBD2. The CDR3 sequence is 16 residues long. Germline V lookup: CDR1 LGHNA, CDR2 YNFKEQ. J gave up 8 bases and V 4 bases, and 10 bases lay outside the gene matches.

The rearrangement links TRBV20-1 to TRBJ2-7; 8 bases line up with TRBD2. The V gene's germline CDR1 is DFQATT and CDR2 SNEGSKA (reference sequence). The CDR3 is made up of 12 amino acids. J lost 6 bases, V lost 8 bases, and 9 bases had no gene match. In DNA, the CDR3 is TGCAGTCCGAGCGGGAGTTCCGGCGAGCAGTACTTC. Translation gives CSPSGSSGEQYF.

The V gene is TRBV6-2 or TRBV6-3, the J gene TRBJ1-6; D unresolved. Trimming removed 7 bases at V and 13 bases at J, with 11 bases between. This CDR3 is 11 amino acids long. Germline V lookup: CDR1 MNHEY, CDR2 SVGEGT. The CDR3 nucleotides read TGTGCCAGCACCAACGGGGTCCCCCTCCACTTT. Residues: CASTNGVPLHF.

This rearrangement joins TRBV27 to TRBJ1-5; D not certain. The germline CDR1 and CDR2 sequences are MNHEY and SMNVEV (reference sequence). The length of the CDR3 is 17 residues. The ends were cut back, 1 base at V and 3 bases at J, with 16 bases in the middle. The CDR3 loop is CASSLYPPAGSNQPQHF. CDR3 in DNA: TGTGCCAGCAGTTTATACCCCCCCGCAGGATCCAATCAGCCCCAGCATTTT.

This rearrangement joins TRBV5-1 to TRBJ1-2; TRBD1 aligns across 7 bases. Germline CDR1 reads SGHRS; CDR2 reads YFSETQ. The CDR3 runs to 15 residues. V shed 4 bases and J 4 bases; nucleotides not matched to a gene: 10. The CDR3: CASSAQGGKSYGYTF. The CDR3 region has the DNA TGCGCCAGCAGCGCCCAGGGGGGAAAGAGCTATGGCTACACCTTC. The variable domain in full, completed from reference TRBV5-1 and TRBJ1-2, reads KAGVTQTPRYLIKTRGQQVTLSCSPISGHRSVSWYQQTPGQGLQFLFEYFSETQRNKGNFPGRFSGRQFSNSRSEMNVSTLELGDSALYLCASSAQGGKSYGYTFGSGTRLTVV.

CDR3 residues: CASSPVIGAGGYNEQFF. CDR3 nucleotide sequence: TGTGCCAGCAGCCCCGTCATAGGTGCGGGAGGTTACAATGAGCAGTTCTTC. The chain links TRBV7-9 to TRBJ2-1; 8 bases line up with TRBD2. The V gene's germline CDR1 is SEHNR and CDR2 FQNEAQ (reference sequence). This CDR3 has 17 residues. Unmatched junction bases numbered 13, after V lost 5 bases and J lost 4 bases.

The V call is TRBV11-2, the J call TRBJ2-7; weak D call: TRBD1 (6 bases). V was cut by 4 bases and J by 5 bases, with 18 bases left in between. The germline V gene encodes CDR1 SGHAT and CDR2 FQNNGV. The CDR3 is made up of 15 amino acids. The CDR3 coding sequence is TGTGCCAGCAGCTCCACAGGGTTTGGACTCCACGAGCAGTACTTC. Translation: CASSSTGFGLHEQYF.

In DNA form, the CDR3 reads TGTGCCAGCAGTTACAGCAGTGGAGTCGGGGAGCTGTTTTTT. Protein: CASSYSSGVGELFF. V is TRBV6-5 and J is TRBJ2-2; no reliable D call. CDR3 length equals 14 residues. The V and J ends lost 2 bases and 7 bases respectively, with 11 bases between them. CDR1 MNHEY and CDR2 SVGAGI come from the germline V gene.